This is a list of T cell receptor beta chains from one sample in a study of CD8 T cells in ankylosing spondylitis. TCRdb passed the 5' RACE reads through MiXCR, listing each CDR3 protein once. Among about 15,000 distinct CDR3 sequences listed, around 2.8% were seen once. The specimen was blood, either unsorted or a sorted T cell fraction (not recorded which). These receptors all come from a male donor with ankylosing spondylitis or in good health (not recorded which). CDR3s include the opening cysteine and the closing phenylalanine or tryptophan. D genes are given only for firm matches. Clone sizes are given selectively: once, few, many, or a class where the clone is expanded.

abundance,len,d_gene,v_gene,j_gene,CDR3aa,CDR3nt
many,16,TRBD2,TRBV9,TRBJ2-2,CASSESLAGATGELFF,TGTGCCAGCAGCGAATCGCTAGCGGGGGCCACCGGGGAGCTGTTTTTT
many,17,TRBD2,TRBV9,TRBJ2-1,CASSVDGGGSSYNEQFF,TGTGCCAGCAGCGTAGACGGGGGGGGTAGCTCCTACAATGAGCAGTTCTTC
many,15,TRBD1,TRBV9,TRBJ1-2,CASSTLFGGGDGYTF,TGTGCCAGCAGCACCCTATTTGGAGGGGGCGATGGCTACACCTTC
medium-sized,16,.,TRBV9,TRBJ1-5,CASSSRADGVNQPQHF,TGTGCCAGCAGCTCCCGGGCCGACGGGGTCAATCAGCCCCAGCATTTT
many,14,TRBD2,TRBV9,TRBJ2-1,CASRGGLAGDRQFF,TGTGCCAGCAGAGGAGGACTAGCGGGAGACCGGCAGTTCTTC
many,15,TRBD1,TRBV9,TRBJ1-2,CASSVDLGQGYGYTF,TGTGCCAGCAGCGTGGACTTGGGACAGGGTTATGGCTACACCTTC
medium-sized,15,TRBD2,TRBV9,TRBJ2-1,CASSVVASGTNEQFF,TGTGCCAGCAGCGTAGTAGCTAGCGGGACCAATGAGCAGTTCTTC
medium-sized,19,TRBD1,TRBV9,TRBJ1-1,CASSVAGDRAIPGSTEAFF,TGTGCCAGCAGCGTAGCTGGAGACAGGGCCATCCCGGGGAGCACTGAAGCTTTCTTT
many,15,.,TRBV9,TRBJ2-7,CASSVGGGQVYEQYF,TGTGCCAGCAGCGTCGGCGGGGGACAAGTTTACGAGCAGTACTTC
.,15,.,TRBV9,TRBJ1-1,CASSGGKGPNTEAFF,TGTGCCAGCAGCGGAGGGAAGGGACCGAACACTGAAGCTTTCTTT
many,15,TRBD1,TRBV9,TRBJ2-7,CASSLKGQGTYEQYF,TGTGCCAGCAGCCTTAAGGGACAGGGGACCTACGAGCAGTACTTC
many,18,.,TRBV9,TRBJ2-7,CASSVAAGVPGLTYEQYF,TGTGCCAGCAGCGTAGCTGCAGGCGTCCCGGGACTTACATACGAGCAGTACTTC
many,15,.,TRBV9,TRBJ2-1,CASSASGAILNEQFF,TGTGCCAGCAGCGCCTCCGGGGCCATATTAAACGAGCAGTTCTTC
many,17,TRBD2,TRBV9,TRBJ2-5,CASSPKSGVGYQETQYF,TGTGCCAGCAGCCCTAAAAGCGGGGTGGGGTACCAAGAGACCCAGTACTTC
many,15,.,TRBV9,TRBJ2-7,CASSVRAGSPYEQYF,TGTGCCAGCAGCGTGAGGGCAGGGTCCCCCTACGAGCAGTACTTC
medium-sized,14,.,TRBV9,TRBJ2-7,CASSDRPLSYEQYF,TGTGCCAGCAGCGATAGACCTCTCTCCTACGAGCAGTACTTC
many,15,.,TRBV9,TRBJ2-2,CASSAPLPNTGELFF,TGTGCCAGCAGCGCTCCGTTACCGAACACCGGGGAGCTGTTTTTT
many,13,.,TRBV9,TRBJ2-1,CASSVLVHNEQFF,TGTGCCAGCAGCGTTTTGGTCCACAATGAGCAGTTCTTC
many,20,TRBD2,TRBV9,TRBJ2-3,CASSPDAGTGTSGTQDTQYF,TGTGCCAGCAGCCCGGATGCGGGCACCGGGACTAGCGGGACCCAAGATACGCAGTATTTT
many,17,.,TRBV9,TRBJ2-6,CASSANARGSGANVLTF,TGTGCCAGCAGCGCCAACGCCCGGGGCTCTGGGGCCAACGTCCTGACTTTC
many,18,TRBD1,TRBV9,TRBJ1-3,CASSGGPPGQGAGNTIYF,TGTGCCAGCAGCGGAGGACCTCCGGGACAGGGCGCGGGAAACACCATATATTTT
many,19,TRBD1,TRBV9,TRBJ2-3,CASSVDGTGTTRVTDTQYF,TGTGCCAGCAGCGTAGATGGGACAGGGACGACCCGGGTGACAGATACGCAGTATTTT
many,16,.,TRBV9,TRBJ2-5,CASSPRGAESGETQYF,TGTGCCAGCAGCCCCCGAGGAGCGGAAAGCGGAGAGACCCAGTACTTC
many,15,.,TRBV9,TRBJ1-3,CASSLSPYSGNTIYF,TGTGCCAGCAGCCTTTCCCCTTACTCTGGAAACACCATATATTTT
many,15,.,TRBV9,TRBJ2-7,CASSVESRGYGEQYF,TGTGCCAGCAGCGTAGAGAGTAGGGGGTATGGCGAGCAGTACTTC
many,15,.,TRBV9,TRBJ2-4,CASSVDSGAKNIQYF,TGTGCCAGCAGCGTAGATTCAGGAGCCAAAAACATTCAGTACTTC
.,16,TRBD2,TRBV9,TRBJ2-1,CARSVATQRGDNDQFF,TGTGCCCGCAGCGTAGCTACGCAGCGGGGGGACAATGACCAGTTCTTC
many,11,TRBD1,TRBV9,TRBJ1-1,CASSGDRGAFF,TGTGCCAGCAGCGGGGACAGGGGGGCTTTCTTT
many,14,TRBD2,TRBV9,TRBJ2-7,CASSVYGGAYEQYF,TGTGCCAGCAGCGTATACGGGGGGGCCTACGAGCAGTACTTC
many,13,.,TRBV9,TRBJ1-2,CASSVGDNYGYTF,TGTGCCAGCAGCGTAGGGGATAACTATGGCTACACCTTC
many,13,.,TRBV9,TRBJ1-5,CASSVAPGRPQHF,TGTGCCAGCAGCGTAGCCCCAGGGCGACCCCAGCATTTT
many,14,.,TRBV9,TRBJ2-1,CASSVGLLGNEQFF,TGTGCCAGCAGCGTAGGCCTCTTGGGCAATGAGCAGTTCTTC
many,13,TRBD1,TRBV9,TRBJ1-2,CASSVDRGDGYTF,TGTGCCAGCAGCGTAGACAGGGGCGATGGCTACACCTTC
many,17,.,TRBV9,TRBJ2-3,CASSVGLGSGSTDTQYF,TGTGCCAGCAGCGTAGGACTTGGAAGCGGGAGCACAGATACGCAGTATTTT
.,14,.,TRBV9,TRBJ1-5,CASSRDSSNQPQHF,TGTGCCAGCAGTCGAGACAGTAGCAATCAGCCCCAGCATTTT
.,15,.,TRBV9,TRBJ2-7,CASSVGSVPAYEQYF,TGTGCCAGCAGCGTAGGAAGCGTTCCTGCCTACGAGCAGTACTTC
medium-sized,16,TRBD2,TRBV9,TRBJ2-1,CASSVRWLAGEDEQFF,TGTGCCAGCAGCGTAAGATGGCTAGCGGGAGAAGATGAGCAGTTCTTC
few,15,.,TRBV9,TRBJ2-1,CASSVESSVINEQFF,TGTGCCAGCAGCGTAGAGTCTAGCGTAATTAATGAGCAGTTCTTC
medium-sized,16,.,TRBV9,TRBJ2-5,CASSVATPGQSGTQYF,TGTGCCAGCAGCGTAGCTACCCCTGGACAGAGTGGGACCCAGTACTTC
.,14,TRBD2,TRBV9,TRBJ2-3,CASSVVAGGDTQYF,TGTGCCAGCAGCGTAGTAGCGGGGGGGGATACGCAGTATTTT
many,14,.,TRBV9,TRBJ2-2,CASSVRERAGELFF,TGTGCCAGCAGCGTAAGGGAGCGTGCCGGGGAGCTGTTTTTT
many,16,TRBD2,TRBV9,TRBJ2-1,CASSEGPGLAGNEQFF,TGTGCCAGCAGCGAGGGGCCTGGGCTAGCGGGTAATGAGCAGTTCTTC
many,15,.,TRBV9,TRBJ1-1,CASSVAGSGNTEAFF,TGTGCCAGCAGCGTAGCCGGTTCTGGGAACACTGAAGCTTTCTTT
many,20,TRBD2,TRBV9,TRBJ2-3,CASSVAGGLAGGPGTDTQYF,TGTGCCAGCAGCGTGGCCGGTGGGCTAGCGGGGGGGCCTGGCACAGATACGCAGTATTTT
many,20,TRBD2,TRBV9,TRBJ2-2,CASSGGLKSGRASDTGELFF,TGTGCCAGCAGTGGGGGATTAAAAAGCGGGAGGGCCTCAGACACCGGGGAGCTGTTTTTT
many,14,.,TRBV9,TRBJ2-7,CASSVDGTFLEQYF,TGTGCCAGCAGCGTAGATGGGACTTTTCTTGAGCAGTACTTC
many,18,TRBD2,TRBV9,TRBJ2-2,CASSHSRTSGGQTGELFF,TGTGCCAGCAGCCACTCTAGGACTAGCGGGGGCCAAACCGGGGAGCTGTTTTTT
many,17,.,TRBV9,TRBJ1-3,CASSTSHRATSGNTIYF,TGTGCCAGCAGCACGTCTCACAGGGCTACCTCTGGAAACACCATATATTTT
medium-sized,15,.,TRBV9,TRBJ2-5,CASSGITGGMETQYF,TGTGCCAGCAGCGGGATAACGGGGGGCATGGAGACCCAGTACTTC
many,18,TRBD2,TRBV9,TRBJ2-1,CASSGEGRTSGAYNEQFF,TGTGCCAGCAGCGGAGAGGGAAGGACTAGCGGAGCCTACAATGAGCAGTTCTTC
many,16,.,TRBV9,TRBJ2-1,CASSVGSGSGTNEQFF,TGTGCCAGCAGCGTAGGATCGGGGAGTGGAACCAATGAGCAGTTCTTC
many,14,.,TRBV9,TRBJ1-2,CASSGDHGGRGYTF,TGTGCCAGCAGCGGGGACCACGGGGGTCGGGGCTACACCTTC
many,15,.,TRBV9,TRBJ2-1,CASSVDSPRSNEQFF,TGTGCCAGCAGCGTAGACAGCCCCCGCTCGAATGAGCAGTTCTTC
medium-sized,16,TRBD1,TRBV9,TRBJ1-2,CASSVVGTGLIYGYTF,TGTGCCAGCAGCGTAGTCGGGACAGGGTTAATTTATGGCTACACCTTC
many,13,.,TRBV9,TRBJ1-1,CASSVGPFTEAFF,TGTGCCAGCAGCGTCGGGCCATTCACTGAAGCTTTCTTT